This T cell receptor (beta chain) emerged from a study of cytomegalovirus exposure and HLA in healthy donors. With 60 Vbeta and 13 Jbeta primers, the PCR was carried out. The data were produced by immunoSEQ multiplex PCR, yet TCRdb's version contains in-frame clones alone and is incomplete. The sample includes around 170,000 clones, roughly 80% of them seen just once. The junction had 8 bases not matched to a gene; V was cut back by 5 bases and J by 3 bases. Germline-derived CDR1 and CDR2 are SGHVS and FNYEAQ. The CDR3 consists of 16 residues. The specimen sequenced was PBMCs. V usage is TRBV7-6 and J usage is TRBJ2-7; 12 nucleotides align to TRBD2. The sequence was collected from a boy aged 2 to 10 in good health and CMV-seronegative. CDR3 nucleotides: TGTGCCAGCAGCCCAACCTGGACTAGCGGGGTCTACGAGCAGTACTTC. Translated: CASSPTWTSGVYEQYF.